This TCR beta chain was recorded in a study of cytomegalovirus exposure and HLA in healthy donors. Overall study findings and caveats: V segments that were indistinguishable, TRBV6-2 and TRBV6-3 among them, were omitted from analysis.

The PCR ran on 60 Vbeta and 13 Jbeta primers. TCRdb keeps only in-frame clones here, not all; method: immunoSEQ multiplex PCR. The repertoire holds fewer than 85,000 clones, with more than 65% as singletons. The donors gave bone marrow, and they were healthy. The CDR3 runs 16 residues. V trimming: 2 bases; J trimming: 2 bases; junction bases outside the gene matches: 7. The germline V gene encodes CDR1 SGHTA and CDR2 FQGTGA. Comment on this clone: The antigen is undetermined.

The genes are TRBV7-3 and TRBJ2-7; TRBD2 agrees at 9 bases. This TCR was sampled from a male donor in good health and CMV-seropositive. The specimen was PBMCs. The chain's CDR3 is CASSLQGAGGPYEQYF. The CDR3 DNA reads as TGTGCCAGCAGCTTACAGGGAGCGGGAGGTCCCTACGAGCAGTACTTC.